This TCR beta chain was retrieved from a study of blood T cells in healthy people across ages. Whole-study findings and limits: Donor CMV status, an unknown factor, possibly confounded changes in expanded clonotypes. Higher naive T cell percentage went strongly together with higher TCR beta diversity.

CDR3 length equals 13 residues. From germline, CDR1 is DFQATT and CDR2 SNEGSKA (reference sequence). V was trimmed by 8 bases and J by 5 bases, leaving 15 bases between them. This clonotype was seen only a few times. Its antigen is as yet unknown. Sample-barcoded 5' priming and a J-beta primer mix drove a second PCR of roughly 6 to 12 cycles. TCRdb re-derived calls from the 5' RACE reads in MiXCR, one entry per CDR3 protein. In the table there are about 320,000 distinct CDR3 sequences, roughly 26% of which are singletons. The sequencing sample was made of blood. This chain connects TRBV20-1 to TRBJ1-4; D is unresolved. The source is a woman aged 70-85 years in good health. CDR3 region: CSPQASSNEKLFF. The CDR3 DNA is TGCAGTCCCCAGGCGAGCAGCAATGAAAAACTGTTTTTT.